These 22 T cell receptor beta chains share one sample of origin, sequenced in a study of cytomegalovirus exposure and HLA in healthy donors. Profiling relied on immunoSEQ multiplex PCR, and the TCRdb table lists in-frame clones only, not all of them. The table includes about 88,000 clones, around 96% detected once. The sample was PBMCs. Receptors originate from a man younger than 30 in good health and CMV-seronegative.

V and J are TRBV30 and TRBJ1-5; no clear D. V was cut by 1 base and J by 7 bases, with 14 bases left in between. The CDR3 is 14 amino acids. Germline lookup yields CDR1 GTSNPN and CDR2 SVGIG (reference sequence). CDR3 amino acids: CAWSEILDLQPQHF. CDR3 DNA: TGTGCCTGGAGTGAGATATTAGATCTCCAGCCCCAGCATTTT.

The rearrangement links TRBV27 to TRBJ2-7; 9 nucleotides line up with TRBD1. V lost 6 bases to trimming and J lost 2 bases; unmatched junction nucleotides: 8. Germline assignment: CDR1 MNHEY and CDR2 SMNVEV (reference sequence). The CDR3 is 15 residues long. The DNA for the CDR3 is TGTGCCAGCAGCTCAGGGACAGGGAGGACCTACGAGCAGTACGTC. This gives the protein CASSSGTGRTYEQYV.

The chain recombines TRBV18 with TRBJ2-5, with 8 bases identical to TRBD1. The CDR3 contains 16 residues. In germline, CDR1 is KGHSH, CDR2 LQKENI. The V gene end was trimmed by 3 bases and the J gene end by 0 bases; junction bases not matched to a gene: 6. The CDR3 nucleotides read TGTGCCAGCTCACCTAGACAGGGGCAGTACCAAGAGACCCAGTACTTC. Translation: CASSPRQGQYQETQYF.

The chain combines TRBV6-4 with TRBJ2-1; D is uncertain. The germline V and J ends were trimmed by 4 bases and 0 bases, with 7 bases remaining between them. The CDR3 has 14 residues. Germline V gene sequence: CDR1 MRHNA, CDR2 SNTAGT. This CDR3 reads CASSVESSYNEQFF. CDR3 DNA: TGTGCCAGCAGTGTAGAAAGCTCCTACAATGAGCAGTTCTTC.

This clone was recorded only once. The genes are TRBV4-1 and TRBJ2-7; 7 bases are shared with TRBD1. The junction had 9 bases not matched to a gene; V was cut back by 4 bases and J by 3 bases. Germline V CDR1 and CDR2: MGHRA, YSYEKL. The CDR3 has 15 residues. The CDR3 reads CASSRQLTGNYEQYV. In DNA, the CDR3 is TGCGCCAGCAGCCGCCAGCTGACAGGGAACTACGAGCAGTACGTC.

The chain joins TRBV7-9 to TRBJ2-2; a possible D gene is TRBD1 (6 bases). The ends were cut back, 2 bases at V and 5 bases at J, with 12 bases in the middle. Germline V gene lookup returns CDR1 SEHNR and CDR2 FQNEAQ (reference sequence). CDR3 length: 15 residues. CDR3 region: CASSLQGSSTGELFF. CDR3 in DNA: TGTGCCAGCAGCTTACAGGGGTCGAGTACCGGGGAGCTGTTTTTT.

The CDR3 loop is CASSPRDSPGWGYTF. The DNA for the CDR3 is TGTGCCAGCAGCCCTCGGGACAGCCCCGGCTGGGGCTACACCTTC. The chain combines TRBV9 with TRBJ1-2; TRBD1 matches at 7 bases. Losses at the gene ends were 4 bases for V and 8 bases for J; bases not matched to a gene: 14. CDR1 SGDLS and CDR2 YYNGEE come from the germline V gene. The CDR3 length is 15 residues.

The chain uses TRBV7-8 and TRBJ2-1; a weak D match, TRBD2 (5 bases). The V and J ends lost 3 bases and 0 bases respectively, with 9 bases between them. The germline gives CDR1 SGHVS, CDR2 FQNEAQ. The CDR3 is 15 amino acids. CDR3 loop: CASSFSASSYNEQFF. CDR3 sequence (DNA): TGTGCCAGCAGCTTTAGCGCCAGCTCCTACAATGAGCAGTTCTTC. The variable domain in full, with the rest retrieved from reference TRBV7-8 and TRBJ2-1, is GAGVSQSPRYKVAKRGQDVALRCDPISGHVSLFWYQQALGQGPEFLTYFQNEAQLDKSGLPSDRFFAERPEGSVSTLKIQRTQQEDSAVYLCASSFSASSYNEQFFGPGTRLTVL.

In its sample, this clone was seen once. The CDR3: CASSFRTGPETQYF. The CDR3 coding sequence is TGTGCCAGCAGCTTCCGGACAGGGCCAGAGACCCAGTACTTC. The chain uses TRBV11-3 and TRBJ2-5, with TRBD1 matching 8 bases. The CDR3 totals 14 residues. V was pared by 3 bases and J by 4 bases, with 4 bases of the junction left unmatched. In germline, CDR1 is SGHNT, CDR2 YENEEA.

V is TRBV7-2 and J is TRBJ2-4; TRBD2 might be the D (6 bases). The germline V gene encodes CDR1 SGHTA and CDR2 FQGNSA. The CDR3 is made up of 15 amino acids. The V and J ends lost 2 bases and 8 bases respectively, with 16 bases between them. CDR3 in DNA: TGTGCCAGCAGCTTAACCCCGGGCGGGGTGTACATTCAGTACTTC. Translated, it gives CASSLTPGGVYIQYF.

The chain combines TRBV11-3 with TRBJ1-1; TRBD1 matches at 7 bases. The CDR3 sequence is 12 residues long. The trim removed 3 bases at V and 5 bases at J, leaving 0 bases unmatched. Germline V lookup: CDR1 SGHNT, CDR2 YENEEA. The CDR3 DNA reads as TGTGCCAGCAGCTTGGGACAGACTGAAGCTTTCTTT. Encoded protein: CASSLGQTEAFF.

The genes are TRBV4-3 and TRBJ2-3; possible D gene TRBD2, 6 bases. V was cut by 0 bases and J by 4 bases, with 8 bases left in between. The CDR3 length is 14 residues. CDR1 and CDR2 (germline): LGHNA, YSLEER. The CDR3 protein is CASSQDWRADTQYF. In DNA, the CDR3 is TGCGCCAGCAGCCAAGATTGGAGGGCAGATACGCAGTATTTT.

This clone was picked up a small number of times. V gene TRBV27 combines with J gene TRBJ1-3; D is uncertain. Trimming took 3 bases from V and 0 from J, leaving 15 bases between them. The CDR3 is made up of 17 amino acids. Germline CDR1 and CDR2: MNHEY and SMNVEV (reference sequence). This chain's CDR3 is CASSFSGGLTSGNTIYF. DNA for the CDR3: TGTGCCAGCAGTTTCAGTGGCGGGTTAACCTCTGGAAACACCATATATTTT.

This chain connects TRBV11-2 to TRBJ2-7; 8 bases line up with TRBD1. Trimming took 1 base from V and 6 from J; bases not matched to a gene: 8. CDR1 and CDR2 from the germline V gene are SGHAT and FQNNGV. This CDR3 contains 15 residues. The CDR3 loop reads CASSLGGQGAFEQYF. The CDR3 nucleotides are TGTGCCAGCAGCTTAGGGGGGCAGGGGGCATTCGAGCAGTACTTC. The full variable domain, in which reference TRBV11-2 and TRBJ2-7 provide the parts outside the CDR3, is EAGVAQSPRYKIIEKRQSVAFWCNPISGHATLYWYQQILGQGPKLLIQFQNNGVVDDSQLPKDRFSAERLKGVDSTLKIQPAKLEDSAVYLCASSLGGQGAFEQYFGPGTRLTVT.

This clone was seen only a few times. J is TRBJ2-1 and V is TRBV6-1; 10 bases fit TRBD2. Germline CDR1 MNHNS, CDR2 SASEGT. The CDR3 extends over 14 amino acids. With V trimmed by 3 bases and J by 8 bases, 4 bases remained unmatched. The CDR3 DNA is TGTGCCAGCAGTGAGGCTAGCGGGAGCGATGAGCAGTTCTTC. It is translated as CASSEASGSDEQFF.

The rearrangement links TRBV2 to TRBJ2-3; 9 nucleotides agree with TRBD1. Unmatched junction bases numbered 5, after V lost 8 bases and J lost 2 bases. This CDR3 has 14 amino acids. Germline CDR1 reads SNHLY; CDR2 reads FYNNEI. CDR3 DNA: TGTGCCAGCGCGGGACAGGGAGTCACAGATACGCAGTATTTT. Translating gives CASAGQGVTDTQYF.

The chain uses TRBV11-2 and TRBJ2-3, with a possible D match to TRBD2 (5 bases). Germline assignment: CDR1 SGHAT and CDR2 FQNNGV. V lost 5 bases, J lost 2 bases, and 11 bases lay in between. This CDR3 is 14 amino acids long. CDR3 protein: CASSLGLATDTQYF. CDR3 DNA: TGTGCCAGCAGCCTAGGACTGGCCACAGATACGCAGTATTTT.

This clone was picked up one time. This sequence joins TRBV7-3 and TRBJ2-7; 11 bases map to TRBD2. The CDR3 has 14 amino acids. V trimming: 8 bases; J trimming: 3 bases; junction bases outside the gene matches: 6. Germline CDR1 SGHTA, CDR2 FQGTGA. The CDR3 region has the DNA TGTGCCAGCTCGACGGGACTAGCGGACTACGAGCAGTACTTC. Translated: CASSTGLADYEQYF.

J is TRBJ2-2 and V is TRBV5-1; TRBD2 agrees at 7 bases. V was clipped by 3 bases and J by 5 bases; unmatched bases: 13. CDR3 length equals 17 residues. CDR1 and CDR2 from the germline V gene are SGHRS and YFSETQ. The CDR3 protein is CASSSGLRRGATGELFF. CDR3 coding DNA: TGCGCCAGCAGCTCGGGACTAAGGAGAGGGGCGACCGGGGAGCTGTTTTTT.

The rearrangement joins TRBV7-9 to TRBJ2-5; possible D gene TRBD1, 6 bases. The ends were cut back, 4 bases at V and 2 bases at J, with 11 bases in the middle. The CDR3 has 14 amino acids. Germline V gene sequence: CDR1 SEHNR, CDR2 FQNEAQ (reference sequence). The CDR3 DNA follows: TGTGCCAGCAGCTATGGGGACATTCAAGAGACCCAGTACTTC. Amino acid sequence: CASSYGDIQETQYF. Looking up the rest from reference TRBV7-9 and TRBJ2-5 gives the full variable domain: DTGVSQNPRHKITKRGQNVTFRCDPISEHNRLYWYRQTLGQGPEFLTYFQNEAQLEKSRLLSDRFSAERPKGSFSTLEIQRTEQGDSAMYLCASSYGDIQETQYFGPGTRLLVL.

In regard to this clone: Other DNA sequences in this sample translate to the same CDR3. The rearrangement uses TRBV7-9 and TRBJ1-1; D unclear. CDR3 size: 13 residues. V lost 1 base and J 5 bases, leaving 8 bases between the germline ends. Germline V CDR1 and CDR2: SEHNR, FQNEAQ (reference sequence). Here the CDR3 DNA reads TGTGCCAGCAGCTTAGACGCGGGGACTGAAGCTTTCTTT. Encoded protein: CASSLDAGTEAFF. Combining the CDR3 with reference TRBV7-9 and TRBJ1-1 gives the whole variable domain DTGVSQNPRHKITKRGQNVTFRCDPISEHNRLYWYRQTLGQGPEFLTYFQNEAQLEKSRLLSDRFSAERPKGSFSTLEIQRTEQGDSAMYLCASSLDAGTEAFFGQGTRLTVV.

The gene calls are TRBV4-2 and TRBJ2-3, with a possible D match to TRBD2 (6 bases). Germline V lookup: CDR1 LGHNA, CDR2 YNFKEQ. The CDR3 has 16 residues. V dropped 3 bases and J dropped 2 bases, with 15 bases sitting between them. CDR3 coding DNA: TGTGCCAGCAGCCAGACGCGAGCGGGCCACACAGATACGCAGTATTTT. Amino acids: CASSQTRAGHTDTQYF.